A selection of T cell receptor beta chains follows, all from one sample in a study of blood T cells in healthy people across ages. One entry per CDR3 protein, called by TCRdb with MiXCR from the 5' RACE reads. The table shows about 970,000 distinct CDR3 sequences, with 51% occurring only once. Sequenced: blood. Receptors originate from an older woman in good health. Each CDR3 is given with its conserved first and last residue. The D gene is left open where the match is weak. Not every row has a clone size; where given, it reads once, few, many or a size class.

v_gene: TRBV10-3; d_gene: -; j_gene: TRBJ2-3; len: 16; abundance: -; CDR3aa: CAISDSQGGGTDTQYF; CDR3nt: TGTGCCATCAGTGACTCTCAGGGTGGAGGGACAGATACGCAGTATTTT
v_gene: TRBV27; d_gene: -; j_gene: TRBJ2-7; len: 14; abundance: -; CDR3aa: CASRLSPNTYEQYF; CDR3nt: TGTGCCAGCAGGTTATCGCCGAACACCTACGAGCAGTACTTC
v_gene: TRBV20-1; d_gene: -; j_gene: TRBJ2-4; len: 15; abundance: few; CDR3aa: CSAYRTFRGHGIQYF; CDR3nt: TGCAGTGCTTACCGGACATTTCGCGGACATGGCATTCAGTACTTC
v_gene: TRBV7-9; d_gene: -; j_gene: TRBJ2-7; len: 14; abundance: -; CDR3aa: CASSHVQGFNEQYF; CDR3nt: TGTGCCAGCAGCCACGTTCAGGGGTTCAACGAGCAGTACTTC
v_gene: TRBV12-3/TRBV12-4; d_gene: TRBD2; j_gene: TRBJ2-1; len: 14; abundance: few; CDR3aa: CARTSGSIIGEQFF; CDR3nt: TGTGCCAGGACTAGCGGGAGTATTATCGGTGAGCAGTTCTTC
v_gene: TRBV28; d_gene: TRBD2; j_gene: TRBJ2-1; len: 13; abundance: -; CDR3aa: CASSPPAGEEQFF; CDR3nt: TGTGCCAGCAGCCCACCGGCGGGAGAAGAGCAGTTCTTC
v_gene: TRBV6-2/TRBV6-3; d_gene: -; j_gene: TRBJ2-1; len: 15; abundance: -; CDR3aa: CASSYLGRGEYARFF; CDR3nt: TGTGCCAGCAGTTACTTGGGGAGGGGGGAATATGCTCGGTTCTTC
v_gene: TRBV14; d_gene: -; j_gene: TRBJ2-1; len: 15; abundance: few; CDR3aa: CASSQGDFSYNEQFF; CDR3nt: TGTGCCAGCAGCCAAGGGGACTTCTCCTACAATGAGCAGTTCTTC
v_gene: TRBV7-9; d_gene: -; j_gene: TRBJ1-1; len: 13; abundance: many; CDR3aa: CASRKGDGTEAFF; CDR3nt: TGTGCCAGCAGGAAGGGGGACGGCACTGAAGCTTTCTTT
v_gene: TRBV4-2; d_gene: -; j_gene: TRBJ2-7; len: 15; abundance: few; CDR3aa: CASSQSTRSSYEQYF; CDR3nt: TGTGCCAGCAGCCAGTCGACCCGTAGTTCCTACGAGCAGTACTTC
v_gene: TRBV20-1; d_gene: -; j_gene: TRBJ2-1; len: 13; abundance: many; CDR3aa: CSARVPARNEQFF; CDR3nt: TGCAGTGCTAGAGTCCCAGCACGCAATGAGCAGTTCTTC
v_gene: TRBV30; d_gene: -; j_gene: TRBJ2-7; len: 14; abundance: -; CDR3aa: CAWWAAELIYEQYF; CDR3nt: TGTGCCTGGTGGGCCGCGGAGCTGATCTACGAGCAGTACTTC
v_gene: TRBV20-1; d_gene: TRBD2; j_gene: TRBJ2-5; len: 16; abundance: few; CDR3aa: CSARGRTGGPGETQYF; CDR3nt: TGCAGTGCTAGGGGCCGGACGGGAGGGCCTGGAGAGACCCAGTACTTC
v_gene: TRBV5-1; d_gene: -; j_gene: TRBJ1-2; len: 13; abundance: -; CDR3aa: CASSLPEGGGYTF; CDR3nt: TGCGCCAGCAGCTTGCCCGAAGGTGGGGGCTACACCTTC
v_gene: TRBV20-1; d_gene: TRBD1; j_gene: TRBJ2-5; len: 14; abundance: -; CDR3aa: CSAIITGGSETQYF; CDR3nt: TGCAGTGCTATTATTACAGGGGGCTCGGAGACCCAGTACTTC
v_gene: TRBV20-1; d_gene: -; j_gene: TRBJ1-6; len: 14; abundance: -; CDR3aa: CSARLGTNNSPLHF; CDR3nt: TGCAGTGCTAGATTGGGGACAAATAATTCACCCCTCCACTTT